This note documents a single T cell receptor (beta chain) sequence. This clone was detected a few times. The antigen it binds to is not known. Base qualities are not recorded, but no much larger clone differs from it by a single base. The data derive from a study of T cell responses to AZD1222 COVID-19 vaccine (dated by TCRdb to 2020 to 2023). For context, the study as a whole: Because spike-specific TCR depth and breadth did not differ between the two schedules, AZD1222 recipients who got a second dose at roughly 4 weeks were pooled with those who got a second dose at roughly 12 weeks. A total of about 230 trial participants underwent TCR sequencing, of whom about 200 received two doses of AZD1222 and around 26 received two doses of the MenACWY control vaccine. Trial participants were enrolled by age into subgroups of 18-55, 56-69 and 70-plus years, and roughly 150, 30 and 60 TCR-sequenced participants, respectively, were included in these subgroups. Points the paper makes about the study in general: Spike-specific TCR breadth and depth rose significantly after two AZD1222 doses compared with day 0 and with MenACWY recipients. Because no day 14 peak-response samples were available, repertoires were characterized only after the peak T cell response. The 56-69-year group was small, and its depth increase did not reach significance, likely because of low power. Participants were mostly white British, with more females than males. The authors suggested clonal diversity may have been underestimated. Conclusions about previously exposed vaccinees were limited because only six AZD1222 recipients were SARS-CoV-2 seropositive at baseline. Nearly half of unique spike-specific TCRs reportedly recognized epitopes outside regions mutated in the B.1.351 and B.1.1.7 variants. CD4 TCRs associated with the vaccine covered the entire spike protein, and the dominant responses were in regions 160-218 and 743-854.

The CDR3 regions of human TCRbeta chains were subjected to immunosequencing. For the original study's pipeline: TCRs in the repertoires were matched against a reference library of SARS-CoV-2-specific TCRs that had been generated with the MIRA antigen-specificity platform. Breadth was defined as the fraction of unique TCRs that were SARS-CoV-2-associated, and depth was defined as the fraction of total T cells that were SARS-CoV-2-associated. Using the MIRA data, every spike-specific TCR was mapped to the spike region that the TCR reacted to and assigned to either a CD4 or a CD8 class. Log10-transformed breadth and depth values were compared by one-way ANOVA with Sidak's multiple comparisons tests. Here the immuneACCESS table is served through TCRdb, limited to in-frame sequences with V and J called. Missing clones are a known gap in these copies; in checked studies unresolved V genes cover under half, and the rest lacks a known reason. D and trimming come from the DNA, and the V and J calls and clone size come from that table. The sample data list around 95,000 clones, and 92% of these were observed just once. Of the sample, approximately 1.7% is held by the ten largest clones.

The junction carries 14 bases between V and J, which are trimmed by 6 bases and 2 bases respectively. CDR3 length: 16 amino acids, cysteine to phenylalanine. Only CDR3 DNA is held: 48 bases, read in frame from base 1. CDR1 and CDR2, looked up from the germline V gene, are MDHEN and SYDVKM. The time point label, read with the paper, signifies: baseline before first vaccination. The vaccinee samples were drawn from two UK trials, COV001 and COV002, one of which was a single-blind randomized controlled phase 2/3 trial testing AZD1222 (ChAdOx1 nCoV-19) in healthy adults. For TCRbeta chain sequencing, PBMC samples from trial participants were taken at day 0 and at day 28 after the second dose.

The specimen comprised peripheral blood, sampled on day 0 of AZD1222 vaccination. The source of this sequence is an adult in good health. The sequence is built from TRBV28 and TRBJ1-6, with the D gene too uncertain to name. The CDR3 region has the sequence CASSEIRAAYNSPLHF. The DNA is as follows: TGTGCCAGCAGCGAAATCCGGGCAGCCTATAATTCACCCCTCCACTTT.